This TCR beta chain was captured by sequencing in a study of blood T cell repertoires in COVID-19. About the research overall: Samples representing acute and convalescent COVID-19 were sourced from the United States, Italy and Spain.

The sample holds one count of this clone. V was pared by 4 bases and J by 0 bases, with 9 bases between. Germline CDR1 reads ENHRY; CDR2 reads SYGVKD. The CDR3 is 14 residues long. Per the authors' pipeline: Amplification with reference gene primers provided the estimates of nucleated cell counts. This table comes from immunoSEQ multiplex PCR, and its TCRdb copy is limited to in-frame clones, with some not included. V, J and clone size were drawn from that table, and D and trimming were deduced from the DNA. The table lists 150,000 to 200,000 clones, about 81% of them singletons. The sequence derives from a woman of 80 years or more with acute or convalescent COVID-19. Sequencing used peripheral blood. V gene TRBV10-3 combines with J gene TRBJ2-5, with a weak D call TRBD1 (6 bases). This chain's CDR3 is CAISGGGHQETQYF. The CDR3, as DNA: TGTGCCATCAGTGGAGGGGGACACCAAGAGACCCAGTACTTC.